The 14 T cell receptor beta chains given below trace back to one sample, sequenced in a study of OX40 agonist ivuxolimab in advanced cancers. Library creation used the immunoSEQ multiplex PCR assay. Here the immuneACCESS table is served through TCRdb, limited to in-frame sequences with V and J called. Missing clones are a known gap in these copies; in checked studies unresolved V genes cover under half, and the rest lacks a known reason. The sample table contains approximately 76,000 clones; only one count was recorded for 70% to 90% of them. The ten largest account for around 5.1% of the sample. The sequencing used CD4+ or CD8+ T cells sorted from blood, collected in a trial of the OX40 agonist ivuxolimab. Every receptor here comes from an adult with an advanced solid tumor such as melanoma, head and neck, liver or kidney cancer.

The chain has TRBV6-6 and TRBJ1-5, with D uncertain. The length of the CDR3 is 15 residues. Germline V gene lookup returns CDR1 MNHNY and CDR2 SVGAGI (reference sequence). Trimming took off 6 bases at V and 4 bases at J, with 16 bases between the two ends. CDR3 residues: CASSLRGSPNQPQHF. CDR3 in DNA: TGTGCCAGCAGCCTACGGGGAAGCCCAAATCAGCCCCAGCATTTT.

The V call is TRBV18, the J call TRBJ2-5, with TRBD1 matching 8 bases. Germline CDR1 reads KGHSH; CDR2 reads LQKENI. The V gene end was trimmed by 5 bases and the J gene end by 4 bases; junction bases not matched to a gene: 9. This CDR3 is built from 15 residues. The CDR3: CASSSMDRAGETQYF. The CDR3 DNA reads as TGTGCCAGCTCATCGATGGACAGGGCCGGAGAGACCCAGTACTTC.

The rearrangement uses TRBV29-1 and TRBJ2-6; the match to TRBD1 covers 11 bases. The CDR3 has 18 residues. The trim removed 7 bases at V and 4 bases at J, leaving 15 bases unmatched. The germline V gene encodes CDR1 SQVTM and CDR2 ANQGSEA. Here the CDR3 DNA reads TGCAGCGCTCTCTTCCGGGACAGGGGGTTTGTAGGGGCCAACGTCCTGACTTTC. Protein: CSALFRDRGFVGANVLTF.

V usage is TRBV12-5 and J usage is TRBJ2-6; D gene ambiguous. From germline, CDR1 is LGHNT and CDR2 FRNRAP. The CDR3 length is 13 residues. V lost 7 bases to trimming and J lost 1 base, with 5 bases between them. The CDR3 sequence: CASDESGANVLTF. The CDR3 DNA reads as TGTGCTAGTGATGAATCTGGGGCCAACGTCCTGACTTTC.

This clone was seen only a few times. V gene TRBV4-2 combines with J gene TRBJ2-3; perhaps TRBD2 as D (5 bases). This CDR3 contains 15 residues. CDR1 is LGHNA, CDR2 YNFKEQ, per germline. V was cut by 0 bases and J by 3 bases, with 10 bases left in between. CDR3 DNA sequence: TGTGCCAGCAGCCAAGACGAGGGCGGGACAGATACGCAGTATTTT. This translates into CASSQDEGGTDTQYF.

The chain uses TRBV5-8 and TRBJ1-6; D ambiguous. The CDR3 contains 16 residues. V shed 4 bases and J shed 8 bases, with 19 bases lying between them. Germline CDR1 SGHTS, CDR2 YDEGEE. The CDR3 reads CASSQGGYGQDSPLHF. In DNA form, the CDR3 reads TGTGCCAGCAGCCAAGGAGGATACGGGCAGGATTCACCCCTCCACTTT. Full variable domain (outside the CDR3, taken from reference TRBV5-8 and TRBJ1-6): EAGVTQSPTHLIKTRGQQATLRCSPISGHTSVYWYQQALGLGLQFLLWYDEGEERNRGNFPPRFSGRQFPNYSSELNVNALELEDSALYLCASSQGGYGQDSPLHFGNGTRLTVT.

The CDR3 spells CASTTSVHYNEQFF. CDR3 nucleotide sequence: TGTGCCAGCACCACTAGCGTTCACTACAATGAGCAGTTCTTC. The chain carries TRBV6-6 and TRBJ2-1, with 7 bases fitting TRBD2. CDR1 is MNHNY, CDR2 SVGAGI, per germline (reference sequence). J gave up 3 bases and V 7 bases, and 6 bases lay outside the gene matches. The CDR3 sequence is 14 residues long.

The CDR3 bases are TGCGCCAGCAGCCAAGACAGGGGACATAGCACAGATACGCAGTATTTT. This encodes CASSQDRGHSTDTQYF. The chain is built from TRBV4-1 and TRBJ2-3; the D gene is possibly TRBD1 (6 bases). The CDR3 has 16 amino acids. CDR1 MGHRA and CDR2 YSYEKL come from the germline V gene. The V and J ends lost 0 bases and 0 bases respectively, with 10 bases between them.

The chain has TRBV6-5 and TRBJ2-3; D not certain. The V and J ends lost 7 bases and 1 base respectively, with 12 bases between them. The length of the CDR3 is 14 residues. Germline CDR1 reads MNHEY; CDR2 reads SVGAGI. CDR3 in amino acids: CASNPRQGTDTQYF. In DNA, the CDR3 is TGTGCCAGCAATCCACGCCAGGGCACAGATACGCAGTATTTT.

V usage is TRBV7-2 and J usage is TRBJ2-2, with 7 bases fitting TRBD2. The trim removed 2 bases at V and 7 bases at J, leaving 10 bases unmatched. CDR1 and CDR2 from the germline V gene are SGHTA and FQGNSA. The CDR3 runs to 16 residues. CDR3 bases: TGTGCCAGCAGCTTAAGGACCCCTAGCGGAGGCGGGGAGCTGTTTTTT. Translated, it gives CASSLRTPSGGGELFF.

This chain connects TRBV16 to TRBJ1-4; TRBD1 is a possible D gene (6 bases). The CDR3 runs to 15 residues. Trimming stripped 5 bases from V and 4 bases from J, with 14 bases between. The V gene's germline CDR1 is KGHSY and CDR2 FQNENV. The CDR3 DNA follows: TGTGCCAGCAGCAGAGGCGGGACAAGTAATGAAAAACTGTTTTTT. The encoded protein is CASSRGGTSNEKLFF.

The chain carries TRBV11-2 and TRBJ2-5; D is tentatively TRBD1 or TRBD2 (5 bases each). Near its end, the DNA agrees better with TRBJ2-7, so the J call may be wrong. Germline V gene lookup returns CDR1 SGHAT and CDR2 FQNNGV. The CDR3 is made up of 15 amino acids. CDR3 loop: CASSLAPGSSYEQYF. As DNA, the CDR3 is TGTGCCAGCAGCTTAGCCCCAGGGAGCTCCTACGAGCAGTACTTC.

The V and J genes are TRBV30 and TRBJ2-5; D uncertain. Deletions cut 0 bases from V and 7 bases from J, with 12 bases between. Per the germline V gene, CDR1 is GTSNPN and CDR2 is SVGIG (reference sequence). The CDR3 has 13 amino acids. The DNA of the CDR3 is TGTGCCTGGAGTGTTATAGGGCTTGGGACCCAGTACTTC. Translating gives CAWSVIGLGTQYF. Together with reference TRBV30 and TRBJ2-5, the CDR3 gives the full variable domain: SQTIHQWPATLVQPVGSPLSLECTVEGTSNPNLYWYRQAAGRGLQLLFYSVGIGQISSEVPQNLSASRPQDRQFILSSKKLLLSDSGFYLCAWSVIGLGTQYFGPGTRLLVL.

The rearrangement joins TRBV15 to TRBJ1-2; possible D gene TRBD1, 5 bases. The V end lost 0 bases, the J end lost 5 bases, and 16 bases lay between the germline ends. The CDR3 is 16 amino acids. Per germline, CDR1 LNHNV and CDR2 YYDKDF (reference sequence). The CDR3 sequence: CATSRDLGDSAYGYTF. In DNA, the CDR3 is TGTGCCACCAGCAGAGATTTAGGAGACAGTGCTTATGGCTACACCTTC.